Listed here are 28 T cell receptor beta chains from one sample, sequenced in a study of neurological immune-mediated disorders. TCRdb processed the 5' RACE reads anew with MiXCR; each CDR3 protein has one entry. The table has tens of thousands of distinct CDR3 sequences, roughly 15% seen once. The specimen sequenced was PBMCs. These receptors were collected from a woman between 50 and 59 years old in good health.

This clonotype was found many times. This chain connects TRBV27 to TRBJ2-7; D gene ambiguous. The V end was cut by 0 bases, the J end by 5 bases, with 8 bases between. The germline gives CDR1 MNHEY, CDR2 SMNVEV (reference sequence). The CDR3 sequence is 13 residues long. The CDR3, as DNA: TGTGCCAGCAGTTTATCATCCACGCACGAGCAGTACTTC. Translated, it gives CASSLSSTHEQYF.

The gene calls are TRBV2 and TRBJ2-1; tentatively, D is TRBD2 (5 bases). The length of the CDR3 is 18 residues. Per germline, CDR1 SNHLY and CDR2 FYNNEI. V shed 5 bases and J shed 1 base, with 21 bases lying between them. The CDR3: CASSLTQTRIGSYNEQFF. The CDR3 coding sequence is TGTGCCAGCAGTCTTACCCAAACTAGAATTGGATCCTACAATGAGCAGTTCTTC.

The J gene is TRBJ1-1, the V gene TRBV18; D not resolved. The germline V gene encodes CDR1 KGHSH and CDR2 LQKENI. Trimming left V 5 bases short and J 3 bases short, with 10 bases between. This CDR3 is 13 amino acids long. The CDR3 spells CASSGKTDTEAFF. The DNA of the CDR3 is TGTGCCAGCTCAGGGAAGACGGACACTGAAGCTTTCTTT. Based on the CDR3 plus reference TRBV18 and TRBJ1-1, the full variable domain is NAGVMQNPRHLVRRRGQEARLRCSPMKGHSHVYWYRQLPEEGLKFMVYLQKENIIDESGMPKERFSAEFPKEGPSILRIQQVVRGDSAAYFCASSGKTDTEAFFGQGTRLTVV.

Many counts were recorded for this clonotype. V usage is TRBV5-1 and J usage is TRBJ2-3; TRBD2 agrees at 8 bases. The germline CDR1 and CDR2 sequences are SGHRS and YFSETQ. V lost 2 bases, J lost 4 bases, and 9 bases stayed unmatched. The CDR3 has 16 amino acids. CDR3 loop: CASSFLPPSGPDTQYF. Written as DNA, the CDR3 is TGCGCCAGCAGCTTTTTGCCGCCTAGCGGGCCAGATACGCAGTATTTT.

In this sample, this clonotype turned up many times. The genes are TRBV29-1 and TRBJ2-7; D gene ambiguous. V shed 4 bases and J shed 5 bases, with 6 bases lying between them. The CDR3 runs 10 residues. Germline values: CDR1 SQVTM, CDR2 ANQGSEA. The CDR3 region is CSVGSDEQYF. CDR3 sequence (DNA): TGCAGCGTTGGCAGCGACGAGCAGTACTTC.

This clonotype was observed at least ten times. The chain links TRBV27 to TRBJ1-1, with D perhaps TRBD1 (5 bases). Trimming left V 4 bases short and J 8 bases short, with 14 bases between. Germline CDR1 reads MNHEY; CDR2 reads SMNVEV (reference sequence). The CDR3 contains 13 residues. The chain's CDR3 is CASSSITGGEAFF. The CDR3, as DNA: TGTGCCAGCAGTTCCATAACAGGAGGGGAAGCTTTCTTT.

This clonotype was seen ten or more times. The chain joins TRBV14 to TRBJ2-7; D might be TRBD1 (5 bases). V was pared by 4 bases and J by 6 bases, with 16 bases between. This CDR3 comprises 14 residues. Looked up from germline, CDR1 is SGHDN and CDR2 is FVKESK. The CDR3 region is CASSLQVGGSEQYF. As DNA, the CDR3 is TGTGCCAGCAGCCTACAGGTGGGCGGCAGCGAGCAGTACTTC.

This clonotype was recorded many times. V is TRBV12-3 or TRBV12-4 and J is TRBJ1-5; weak D call: TRBD1 (6 bases). Trimming shortened V by 1 base and J by 6 bases, and 10 bases separated the two germline ends. This CDR3 contains 14 residues. This CDR3 reads CASSLVGGGQPQHF. DNA for the CDR3: TGTGCCAGCAGTTTAGTGGGGGGCGGTCAGCCCCAGCATTTT.

This clonotype has ten or more counts. V is TRBV14 and J is TRBJ2-5; D is perhaps TRBD1 (6 bases). CDR3 length: 14 residues. Germline CDR1 SGHDN, CDR2 FVKESK. With 1 base removed from V and 2 bases from J, the gap between germline ends came to 8 bases. This CDR3 reads CASSQAQGQETQYF. CDR3 nucleotides: TGTGCCAGCAGCCAAGCACAGGGTCAAGAGACCCAGTACTTC.

This clonotype was found many times. The J gene is TRBJ1-5, the V gene TRBV7-9, with D possibly TRBD1 on 5 matching bases. Germline CDR1 and CDR2: SEHNR and FQNEAQ (reference sequence). Trimming pared 5 bases from V and 3 bases from J, leaving 14 bases between. CDR3 length equals 15 residues. In DNA form, the CDR3 reads TGTGCCAGCAGCCCTCAGGGAGACGACAATCAGCCCCAGCATTTT. Its translation: CASSPQGDDNQPQHF.

With regard to this clonotype: Germline is not matched at one junction end, which may reflect a read error. J is TRBJ2-3 and V is TRBV20-1; 11 bases are a match to TRBD2. The germline CDR1 and CDR2 sequences are DFQATT and SNEGSKA (reference sequence). CDR3 length: 14 residues. CDR3: CSARLAGKTDTQYF. CDR3 in DNA: TGCAGTGCCCGACTAGCGGGGAAAACAGATACTCAGTATTTT.

This clonotype was observed at least ten times. J is TRBJ1-5 and V is TRBV5-1, with a tentative D call TRBD1 (5 bases). The germline V gene has CDR1 SGHRS and CDR2 YFSETQ. This CDR3 has 13 amino acids. V was trimmed by 5 bases and J by 6 bases, leaving 12 bases between them. Here the CDR3 DNA reads TGCGCCAGCAGTCAGGGAGACGGTCAGCCCCAGCATTTT. Residues: CASSQGDGQPQHF.

This clonotype was counted at least ten times. The chain recombines TRBV10-1 with TRBJ2-7; possibly TRBD2 for D (6 bases). CDR3 size: 12 residues. V was shortened by 4 bases and J by 3 bases, with 7 bases between the two germline ends. CDR1 and CDR2 (germline): WNHNN, SYGVQD (reference sequence). The CDR3 DNA sequence: TGCGCCAGCAGTGCGGGAGACTACGAGCAGTACTTC. It codes for CASSAGDYEQYF.

This clonotype was counted many times. The genes are TRBV7-2 and TRBJ2-3; 7 bases match TRBD1. The CDR3 is made up of 16 amino acids. Germline loops: CDR1 SGHTA, CDR2 FQGNSA. J was trimmed by 3 bases and V by 2 bases; bases with no gene match: 8. CDR3 loop: CASSLFRDRTTDTQYF. The DNA of the CDR3 is TGTGCCAGCAGCTTATTCCGGGACAGAACTACAGATACGCAGTATTTT.

This clonotype has ten or more counts. This rearrangement joins TRBV20-1 to TRBJ2-2; no clear D. Per the germline V gene, CDR1 is DFQATT and CDR2 is SNEGSKA (reference sequence). This CDR3 comprises 12 residues. Trimming took 4 bases from V and 7 from J, leaving 10 bases between them. CDR3 loop: CSATAKRGELFF. Here the CDR3 DNA reads TGCAGTGCTACAGCGAAGCGCGGGGAGCTGTTTTTT.

Concerning this clonotype: A junction end diverges from the germline sequence, so it may reflect a read error. The genes are TRBV5-1 and TRBJ1-1, with 8 bases that match TRBD1. The CDR3 is 14 amino acids. Germline V CDR1 and CDR2: SGHRS, YFSETQ. This chain's CDR3 is CTSSWGQENTEAFF. The DNA for the CDR3 is TGCACCAGCAGCTGGGGACAGGAAAACACTGAAGCTTTCTTT.

At least ten counts were recorded for this clonotype. The genes are TRBV5-1 and TRBJ2-1; 8 bases match TRBD1. J was trimmed by 6 bases and V by 0 bases; bases with no gene match: 2. The CDR3 extends over 14 amino acids. Per germline, CDR1 SGHRS and CDR2 YFSETQ. This CDR3 is CASSLDRGTNEQFF. The CDR3 DNA sequence: TGCGCCAGCAGCTTGGACAGGGGGACCAATGAGCAGTTCTTC.

The chain uses TRBV29-1 and TRBJ2-1; D possibly corresponds to TRBD2 (6 bases). Germline V gene data show CDR1 as SQVTM and CDR2 as ANQGSEA. CDR3 length: 16 residues. V was trimmed by 1 base and J by 8 bases, leaving 21 bases between them. CDR3 amino acids: CSVEALALSQGHEQFF. The CDR3 DNA reads TGCAGCGTTGAAGCGCTAGCGCTCTCCCAAGGACATGAGCAGTTCTTC.

This clonotype was counted many times. V and J are TRBV12-3 or TRBV12-4 and TRBJ2-1, with 12 bases that match TRBD1. V trimming: 4 bases; J trimming: 8 bases; junction bases outside the gene matches: 9. This CDR3 contains 16 residues. The CDR3 region is CASSSQGQGAGDEQFF. DNA for the CDR3: TGTGCCAGCAGTTCCCAGGGACAGGGGGCAGGCGATGAGCAGTTCTTC.

This clonotype was picked up many times. The chain uses TRBV11-2 and TRBJ2-1, with D perhaps TRBD1 (5 bases). Germline-derived CDR1 and CDR2 are SGHAT and FQNNGV. The CDR3 length is 15 residues. Trimming stripped 1 base from V and 1 base from J, with 8 bases between. This CDR3 reads CASSLVGVSYNEQFF. The CDR3 nucleotides read TGTGCCAGCAGCTTAGTAGGGGTTTCCTACAATGAGCAGTTCTTC.

This clonotype was seen a few times. The chain is built from TRBV29-1 and TRBJ2-5; D is perhaps TRBD1 or TRBD2 (5 bases each). The CDR3 runs to 13 residues. V shed 0 bases and J shed 5 bases, with 10 bases lying between them. CDR1 is SQVTM and CDR2 is ANQGSEA in the germline V gene. The CDR3 DNA reads as TGCAGCGTTGAAGAGGGGCGCGGGGAGACCCAGTACTTC. As protein: CSVEEGRGETQYF.

This clonotype was counted at least ten times. Here the CDR3 DNA reads TGTGCCAGCAGCAGGGGGCTAGTTACAGATACGCAGTATTTT. This sequence encodes CASSRGLVTDTQYF. The gene calls are TRBV7-2 and TRBJ2-3; 7 nucleotides line up with TRBD1. V shed 5 bases, J shed 3 bases, and the junction held 5 bases outside the gene matches. The CDR3 is 14 amino acids. CDR1 SGHTA and CDR2 FQGNSA come from the germline V gene.

This clonotype has at least ten counts. The chain carries TRBV12-3 or TRBV12-4 and TRBJ2-1, with 16 nucleotides matching TRBD2. Losses at the gene ends were 6 bases for V and 9 bases for J; bases not matched to a gene: 8. The CDR3 has 16 residues. Written as DNA, the CDR3 is TGTGCCAGCAGCACGGGACTAGCGGGAGGGCCTGGTGAGCAGTTCTTC. The encoded protein is CASSTGLAGGPGEQFF.

Ten or more counts support this clonotype. CDR3 sequence (DNA): TGTGCCAGCAGCTTAGACAGCCTTAACTACGAGCAGTACTTC. This translates into CASSLDSLNYEQYF. The V call is TRBV7-2, the J call TRBJ2-7; D gene unclear. This CDR3 has 14 residues. The V end was cut by 1 base, the J end by 3 bases, with 10 bases between. CDR1 SGHTA and CDR2 FQGNSA come from the germline V gene.

This clonotype was observed many times. This rearrangement joins TRBV5-1 to TRBJ2-7; 7 nucleotides align to TRBD1. Per germline, CDR1 SGHRS and CDR2 YFSETQ. V lost 0 bases, J lost 2 bases, and 5 bases stayed unmatched. This CDR3 contains 15 residues. DNA of the CDR3: TGCGCCAGCAGCTTGGTGACAGGGCGAACCTACGAGCAGTACTTC. Translating gives CASSLVTGRTYEQYF.

This clonotype was recorded many times. The V gene is TRBV12-3 or TRBV12-4, the J gene TRBJ2-3; D is perhaps TRBD1 (6 bases). The CDR3 contains 14 residues. Deletions cut 1 base from V and 9 bases from J, with 14 bases between. The CDR3 DNA sequence: TGTGCCAGCAGTTTAGGGGGGAGTAGGGGGACGCAGTATTTT. Its translation: CASSLGGSRGTQYF.

In its sample, this clonotype was seen many times. This sequence joins TRBV20-1 and TRBJ2-5; 14 nucleotides line up with TRBD2. CDR3 length equals 17 residues. The trim removed 5 bases at V and 5 bases at J, leaving 13 bases unmatched. CDR1 is DFQATT, CDR2 SNEGSKA, per germline (reference sequence). The CDR3 loop reads CSAAGLAGESEGETQYF. Here the CDR3 DNA reads TGCAGTGCTGCGGGACTAGCGGGAGAATCCGAGGGGGAGACCCAGTACTTC.

This clonotype was recorded many times. The V and J genes are TRBV6-6 and TRBJ2-7; 8 bases match TRBD1. Unmatched junction bases numbered 8, after V lost 0 bases and J lost 1 base. CDR1 MNHNY and CDR2 SVGAGI come from the germline V gene (reference sequence). The CDR3 runs to 17 residues. The CDR3: CASSYSIPRTGSYEQYF. The CDR3 DNA follows: TGTGCCAGCAGTTACTCGATCCCTCGGACAGGGTCCTACGAGCAGTACTTC.